These T cell receptor beta chains were read from a single sample in a study of CD8 T cells in ankylosing spondylitis. One entry per CDR3 protein results from TCRdb running MiXCR on the 5' RACE reads. Of approximately 300,000 distinct CDR3 sequences listed, under 8.5% were seen once; the top ten hold about 14%. Sequencing was performed on blood, either unsorted or a sorted T cell fraction (not recorded which). These TCRs come from a male donor with ankylosing spondylitis. Each CDR3 is given with its conserved first and last residue. Fields, in order: J gene, V gene, clone size, D gene, CDR3 protein, CDR3 DNA. The D gene is left open where the match is weak. The size field is filled for only some rows; it gives once, few, many or a size class.

TRBJ2-1	TRBV5-5	.	.	CASSLYPRVGSYNEQFF	TGTGCCAGCAGCCTATACCCCAGGGTGGGCTCCTACAATGAGCAGTTCTTC
TRBJ2-1	TRBV5-1	many	.	CASSLASSLNEQFF	TGCGCCAGCAGCTTGGCTTCTAGTTTAAATGAGCAGTTCTTC
TRBJ2-1	TRBV27	few	.	CASSSYGWGGDNEQFF	TGTGCCAGCAGTTCCTACGGTTGGGGCGGAGACAATGAGCAGTTCTTC
TRBJ2-1	TRBV5-1	.	.	CASSLVVGEQFF	TGCGCCAGCAGCTTGGTGGTGGGTGAGCAGTTCTTC
TRBJ2-2	TRBV5-1	.	.	CASSQSDTGELFF	TGCGCCAGCAGCCAAAGTGACACCGGGGAGCTGTTTTTT
TRBJ2-3	TRBV29-1	few	.	CSVALGSEDTQYF	TGCAGCGTTGCATTGGGGAGTGAAGATACGCAGTATTTT
TRBJ2-3	TRBV29-1	.	TRBD1	CSVPTGALITDTQYF	TGCAGCGTGCCTACAGGGGCCCTAATCACAGATACGCAGTATTTT
TRBJ2-4	TRBV9	many	.	CASSTNRPGPKYF	TGTGCCAGCAGCACAAACCGTCCGGGACCTAAGTACTTC
TRBJ2-1	TRBV10-3	few	.	CAISEYLSGGNEQFF	TGTGCCATCAGTGAGTATTTATCTGGTGGCAATGAGCAGTTCTTC
TRBJ2-1	TRBV10-3	.	.	CAISESGASYNEQFF	TGTGCCATCAGTGAATCGGGAGCGTCCTACAATGAGCAGTTCTTC
TRBJ1-1	TRBV19	.	TRBD1	CASSIYPTGGSWGATEAFF	TGTGCCAGTAGTATTTACCCCACAGGGGGAAGTTGGGGCGCCACTGAAGCTTTCTTT
TRBJ1-2	TRBV28	few	.	CASSYWDGANYGYTF	TGTGCCAGCAGCTACTGGGACGGAGCTAACTATGGCTACACCTTC
TRBJ1-2	TRBV10-3	many	.	CATRQGGGPPGDGYTF	TGTGCCACACGGCAAGGAGGAGGGCCACCTGGGGATGGCTACACCTTC
TRBJ2-1	TRBV7-3	many	.	CASSLKGYNEQFF	TGTGCCAGCAGCTTAAAGGGTTACAATGAGCAGTTCTTC
TRBJ2-1	TRBV12-3/TRBV12-4	few	TRBD2	CASSLTGLAGYNEQFF	TGTGCCAGCAGTCTGACAGGACTAGCGGGCTACAATGAGCAGTTCTTC
TRBJ2-1	TRBV6-2/TRBV6-3	.	.	CASGGGASYNEQFF	TGTGCCAGCGGAGGGGGGGCCTCCTACAATGAGCAGTTCTTC
TRBJ1-1	TRBV29-1	.	.	CSAFLDTEAFF	TGCAGCGCCTTTTTGGACACTGAAGCTTTCTTT